These 16 T cell receptor beta chains were sequenced from one sample in a study of cytotoxic CD8 clonotypes in ibrutinib-treated CLL. Profiling relied on immunoSEQ multiplex PCR, and the TCRdb table lists in-frame clones only, not all of them. The table shows 250,000 or so clones, with roughly 74% occurring only once. Sequencing was performed on PBMCs, taken after 24 months of ibrutinib treatment. These receptors came from a human donor with chronic lymphocytic leukemia.

The chain joins TRBV5-6 to TRBJ2-1, with 8 bases aligning to TRBD1. Germline V gives CDR1 SGHDT, CDR2 YYEEEE. With V trimmed by 4 bases and J by 4 bases, 10 bases remained unmatched. There are 16 residues in the CDR3. The CDR3 coding sequence is TGTGCCAGCAGCGCAACCGGGACAGGAACTTACAATGAGCAGTTCTTC. Its protein product is CASSATGTGTYNEQFF.

This chain connects TRBV4-3 to TRBJ1-2, with D possibly TRBD1 on 5 matching bases. The length of the CDR3 is 15 residues. Trimming took 1 base from V and 4 from J, leaving 13 bases between them. Germline-derived CDR1 and CDR2 are LGHNA and YSLEER. The CDR3 coding sequence is TGCGCCAGCAGCCAAGGGTTTCAGGGAGGCTATGGCTACACCTTC. It is translated as CASSQGFQGGYGYTF.

The chain carries TRBV6-4 and TRBJ2-2; possible D gene TRBD1, 6 bases. Looked up from germline, CDR1 is MRHNA and CDR2 is SNTAGT. Trimming took 5 bases from V and 5 from J, leaving 15 bases between them. The CDR3 has 15 amino acids. The CDR3 nucleotides are TGTGCCAGCAGTTCACAGGGTTTTGGGACCGGGGAGCTGTTTTTT. It is translated as CASSSQGFGTGELFF.

The chain links TRBV27 to TRBJ1-5, with 11 positions matching TRBD1. V lost 5 bases and J lost 5; bases outside the gene matches: 5. Germline values: CDR1 MNHEY, CDR2 SMNVEV (reference sequence). The CDR3 totals 15 residues. The CDR3 sequence is CASSPGTGGDQPQHF. CDR3 nucleotide sequence: TGTGCCAGCAGTCCCGGGACAGGGGGGGATCAGCCCCAGCATTTT.

CDR3 in DNA: TGCGCCAGCAGCCAAGATGTAAGTGGCTGGGATACGCAGTATTTT. Translated: CASSQDVSGWDTQYF. The chain has TRBV4-1 and TRBJ2-3, with D hard to call. Germline CDR1 is MGHRA and CDR2 is YSYEKL. Trimming shortened V by 0 bases and J by 6 bases, and 13 bases separated the two germline ends. The CDR3 is made up of 15 amino acids.

The chain has TRBV5-1 and TRBJ2-7; possible D gene TRBD1, 6 bases. There are 13 residues in the CDR3. The germline CDR1 and CDR2 sequences are SGHRS and YFSETQ. Deletions cut 3 bases from V and 4 bases from J, with 11 bases between. The CDR3 bases are TGCGCCAGCAGCTCCGGACAGTTTTACGAGCAGTACTTC. Translated, it gives CASSSGQFYEQYF.

V is TRBV5-1 and J is TRBJ2-7; D is perhaps TRBD1 or TRBD2 (5 bases each). Trimming cost V 4 bases and J 0 bases, with 14 bases left between them. The CDR3 is 15 residues long. CDR1 is SGHRS, CDR2 YFSETQ, per germline. CDR3 amino acids: CASSRGVETSYEQYF. CDR3 DNA: TGCGCCAGCAGCCGGGGCGTGGAGACCTCCTACGAGCAGTACTTC.

J is TRBJ2-7 and V is TRBV4-2, with D perhaps matching TRBD2 (6 bases). This CDR3 is built from 15 residues. CDR1 and CDR2 from the germline V gene are LGHNA and YNFKEQ. Trimming left V 5 bases short and J 0 bases short, with 14 bases between. This chain's CDR3 is CASSYQRADSYEQYF. CDR3 nucleotides: TGTGCCAGCAGCTATCAGCGGGCCGACTCCTACGAGCAGTACTTC.

V and J are TRBV27 and TRBJ2-3; TRBD1 or TRBD2 may be the D gene (5 bases each). CDR1 MNHEY and CDR2 SMNVEV come from the germline V gene (reference sequence). This CDR3 has 15 amino acids. Deletions cut 3 bases from V and 3 bases from J, with 13 bases between. The CDR3 DNA sequence: TGTGCCAGCAGTTTCGGGGCAGTTGGTACAGATACGCAGTATTTT. Amino acid sequence: CASSFGAVGTDTQYF.

V gene TRBV19 combines with J gene TRBJ2-2; 8 bases fit TRBD1. CDR1 is LNHDA and CDR2 is SQIVND in the germline V gene (reference sequence). V lost 2 bases to trimming and J lost 6 bases; unmatched junction nucleotides: 5. The CDR3 sequence is 15 residues long. This CDR3 reads CASSIQGAYAGELFF. The CDR3 nucleotides are TGTGCCAGTAGTATACAGGGGGCATACGCCGGGGAGCTGTTTTTT.

This clone was seen just once. The chain links TRBV5-1 to TRBJ1-3, with D unclear. V was shortened by 0 bases and J by 1 base, with 5 bases between the two germline ends. Germline assignment: CDR1 SGHRS and CDR2 YFSETQ. The CDR3 runs to 14 residues. CDR3 amino acids: CASSLDGSGNTIYF. The CDR3 DNA sequence: TGCGCCAGCAGCTTGGATGGATCTGGAAACACCATATATTTT.

The chain links TRBV18 to TRBJ1-5; the match to TRBD1 covers 11 bases. Germline lookup yields CDR1 KGHSH and CDR2 LQKENI. The junction had 13 bases not matched to a gene; V was cut back by 3 bases and J by 3 bases. This CDR3 region has 19 residues. The CDR3 DNA reads TGTGCCAGCTCACCCACCGGACAGGGGGCCGGGTCTAACAATCAGCCCCAGCATTTT. Protein: CASSPTGQGAGSNNQPQHF.

The chain uses TRBV9 and TRBJ2-1; 8 nucleotides line up with TRBD2. This CDR3 comprises 14 residues. After removal of 3 bases from V and 7 bases from J, the junction contained 6 bases not matched to a gene. Germline lookup yields CDR1 SGDLS and CDR2 YYNGEE. The CDR3 region has the DNA TGTGCCAGCAGCGGCGGGACTAGACCGAATGAGCAGTTCTTC. It translates to CASSGGTRPNEQFF.

Of note for this clone: This sample includes further DNA sequences coding for the same CDR3. V usage is TRBV5-1 and J usage is TRBJ2-6; D is perhaps TRBD1 (5 bases). Deletions cut 4 bases from V and 4 bases from J, with 9 bases between. Germline V gene sequence: CDR1 SGHRS, CDR2 YFSETQ. This CDR3 has 14 residues. The CDR3 region is CASSQGSGANVLTF. The DNA of the CDR3 is TGCGCCAGCAGCCAGGGTTCCGGGGCCAACGTCCTGACTTTC.

The rearrangement links TRBV7-9 to TRBJ1-4, with D unclear. Germline V gene data show CDR1 as SEHNR and CDR2 as FQNEAQ (reference sequence). V lost 5 bases and J 8 bases, leaving 12 bases between the germline ends. This CDR3 has 13 amino acids. The CDR3 loop is CASSHAGNEKLFF. For the CDR3, the DNA is TGTGCCAGCAGCCACGCGGGTAACGAAAAACTGTTTTTT.

This clone has a handful of counts. CDR3 sequence (DNA): TGTGCCAGCAGCCAGGGGCGGCAGCGCGAAGCTTTCTTT. Residues: CASSQGRQREAFF. The genes are TRBV28 and TRBJ1-1; D is possibly TRBD1 (6 bases). Germline V gene data show CDR1 as MDHEN and CDR2 as SYDVKM. The CDR3 is made up of 13 amino acids. Trimming cost V 6 bases and J 8 bases, with 16 bases left between them.